The 22 T cell receptor beta chains below all came from one sample that was sequenced in a study of PD-1 blockade in classical Hodgkin lymphoma. The data were produced by immunoSEQ multiplex PCR, yet TCRdb's version contains in-frame clones alone and is incomplete. Of roughly 6,800 clones listed, roughly 71% are singletons. No patient escaped relapse after autologous stem cell transplantation, and brentuximab vedotin exposure varied. The sample was peripheral blood mononuclear cells (PBMCs), taken before the second cycle of nivolumab. These receptors all stem from a human donor with classical Hodgkin lymphoma.

This clone was observed a handful of times. The chain is built from TRBV7-9 and TRBJ1-1; weak D call: TRBD1 (5 bases). The CDR3 is made up of 17 amino acids. The germline V gene has CDR1 SEHNR and CDR2 FQNEAQ (reference sequence). Trimming cost V 5 bases and J 3 bases, with 22 bases left between them. The CDR3 is CASSPSWAGPLDTEAFF. The CDR3 bases are TGTGCCAGCAGCCCCAGCTGGGCAGGGCCACTGGACACTGAAGCTTTCTTT.

The gene calls are TRBV7-9 and TRBJ1-2, with TRBD1 identical over 8 bases. The germline CDR1 and CDR2 sequences are SEHNR and FQNEAQ (reference sequence). The V segment lost 0 bases and the J segment 9 bases; nucleotides outside the gene matches: 9. The length of the CDR3 is 15 residues. The CDR3 reads CASSLASRGLRSYTF. For the CDR3, the DNA is TGTGCCAGCAGCTTAGCATCCAGGGGGCTTAGAAGCTACACCTTC.

The V and J genes are TRBV27 and TRBJ1-2; tentative D call: TRBD1 (5 bases). The CDR3 runs to 13 residues. Germline lookup yields CDR1 MNHEY and CDR2 SMNVEV (reference sequence). Trimming left V 3 bases short and J 6 bases short, with 11 bases between. The CDR3 loop reads CASSFAGGDGYTF. DNA for the CDR3: TGTGCCAGCAGTTTCGCCGGGGGGGATGGCTACACCTTC.

This sequence joins TRBV28 and TRBJ1-3, with 9 bases that match TRBD1. Trimming cost V 5 bases and J 4 bases; bases outside gene matches: 9. The CDR3 contains 16 residues. CDR1 and CDR2 from the germline V gene are MDHEN and SYDVKM. The DNA of the CDR3 is TGTGCCAGCAGTCTCCGGGACAGGGTTCGGGGAAACACCATATATTTT. Its protein is CASSLRDRVRGNTIYF.

The gene calls are TRBV4-1 and TRBJ2-3; 16 bases agree with TRBD2. Germline V gene lookup returns CDR1 MGHRA and CDR2 YSYEKL. The CDR3 is made up of 21 amino acids. Trimming cost V 4 bases and J 5 bases; bases outside gene matches: 18. CDR3 protein: CASSLLRIPGLAGGQVDTQYF. DNA for the CDR3: TGCGCCAGCAGCCTCCTAAGGATCCCGGGACTAGCGGGAGGGCAAGTAGATACGCAGTATTTT.

The rearrangement links TRBV7-9 to TRBJ2-5, with TRBD2 matching over 13 bases. Germline V gene data show CDR1 as SEHNR and CDR2 as FQNEAQ (reference sequence). V was clipped by 5 bases and J by 1 base; unmatched bases: 10. The CDR3 is 18 residues long. CDR3 DNA sequence: TGTGCCAGCAGCACACCGATTGGGACTAGCGGGATCCAAGAGACCCAGTACTTC. Its translation is CASSTPIGTSGIQETQYF.

A single count supports this clone. V and J are TRBV28 and TRBJ2-3; D is tentatively TRBD1 or TRBD2 (5 bases each). This CDR3 spans 14 amino acids. The germline gives CDR1 MDHEN, CDR2 SYDVKM. The V and J ends lost 8 bases and 0 bases respectively, with 12 bases between them. The CDR3 loop is CASRDVSSTDTQYF. CDR3 in DNA: TGTGCCAGCCGGGACGTCTCTAGCACAGATACGCAGTATTTT.

The CDR3 reads CASSEGTNFNTGELFF. CDR3 nucleotide sequence: TGCGCCAGCAGTGAGGGGACAAACTTCAACACCGGGGAGCTGTTTTTT. The chain uses TRBV10-2 and TRBJ2-2; TRBD1 might be the D (6 bases). V was shortened by 2 bases and J by 2 bases, with 12 bases between the two germline ends. The CDR3 extends over 16 amino acids. The germline CDR1 and CDR2 sequences are WSHSY and SAAADI.

This clone was seen a handful of times. The sample contains more than one DNA sequence encoding this CDR3. This chain links TRBV5-6 with TRBJ2-4, with 9 bases lining up with TRBD2. Unmatched junction bases numbered 4, after V lost 3 bases and J lost 9 bases. Germline values: CDR1 SGHDT, CDR2 YYEEEE. The CDR3 covers 13 residues. For the CDR3, the DNA is TGTGCCAGCAGCTCCGGGACTAGCTTCATTCAGTACTTC. It codes for CASSSGTSFIQYF.

The chain has TRBV28 and TRBJ2-5, with 13 bases that match TRBD2. This CDR3 contains 16 residues. The germline gives CDR1 MDHEN, CDR2 SYDVKM. The trim removed 5 bases at V and 5 bases at J, leaving 8 bases unmatched. DNA for the CDR3: TGTGCCAGCAGTATTCAGGGACTAGCGGGATGGGAGACCCAGTACTTC. As protein: CASSIQGLAGWETQYF.

CDR3 sequence (DNA): TGTGCCAGCAGTCCCTCCCAGGGCACAGATACGCAGTATTTT. This encodes CASSPSQGTDTQYF. The genes are TRBV6-1 and TRBJ2-3; D is unresolved. The CDR3 is 14 amino acids. V was pared by 5 bases and J by 1 base, with 10 bases between. CDR1 is MNHNS and CDR2 is SASEGT in the germline V gene.

This chain uses TRBV7-8 with TRBJ2-7, with 7 bases that match TRBD2. Germline V gene sequence: CDR1 SGHVS, CDR2 FQNEAQ. This CDR3 comprises 18 residues. V shed 4 bases, J shed 0 bases, and the junction held 15 bases outside the gene matches. CDR3 residues: CASSSLLWVSGDSYEQYF. CDR3 in DNA: TGTGCCAGCAGCTCCCTCCTTTGGGTGAGCGGGGACTCCTACGAGCAGTACTTC.

The V call is TRBV28, the J call TRBJ1-2, with a weak D call TRBD1 (5 bases). Germline CDR1 and CDR2: MDHEN and SYDVKM. CDR3 length: 12 amino acids. Trimming left V 7 bases short and J 8 bases short, with 14 bases between. CDR3 loop: CASTPGGGGYTF. The CDR3 DNA reads TGTGCCAGCACCCCGGGGGGGGGAGGCTACACCTTC.

The chain uses TRBV15 and TRBJ2-3, with D perhaps being TRBD1 or TRBD2 (7 bases each). CDR3 size: 16 residues. V was cut by 0 bases and J by 4 bases, with 14 bases left in between. CDR1 LNHNV and CDR2 YYDKDF come from the germline V gene (reference sequence). CDR3 residues: CATSRDGAGGADTQYF. The CDR3 nucleotides are TGTGCCACCAGCAGAGATGGGGCAGGGGGGGCAGATACGCAGTATTTT.

This sequence joins TRBV2 and TRBJ1-1; D is perhaps TRBD1 (5 bases). CDR3 length equals 16 residues. The germline V and J ends were trimmed by 6 bases and 0 bases, with 17 bases remaining between them. In germline, CDR1 is SNHLY, CDR2 FYNNEI. The CDR3 bases are TGTGCCAGCAGCGCCCAATTAGACAGCATGAACACTGAAGCTTTCTTT. Protein: CASSAQLDSMNTEAFF.

The J gene is TRBJ1-1, the V gene TRBV27, with 7 bases fitting TRBD1. This CDR3 has 15 residues. CDR1 and CDR2 from the germline V gene are MNHEY and SMNVEV (reference sequence). Germline trimming cut 5 bases from V and 0 bases from J; bases unmatched to any gene: 6. CDR3 bases: TGTGCCAGCAGTCCAAGGGGACAGATGAACACTGAAGCTTTCTTT. This sequence encodes CASSPRGQMNTEAFF.

Only one count was recorded for this clone. The chain joins TRBV28 to TRBJ2-7; 7 nucleotides match TRBD1. Germline V lookup: CDR1 MDHEN, CDR2 SYDVKM. CDR3 length equals 15 residues. Trimming removed 5 bases from V and 6 bases from J; junction bases left unmatched: 13. Written as DNA, the CDR3 is TGTGCCAGCAGTCCCGTGTTAGAGGGGGCCGGCGAGCAGTACTTC. It is translated as CASSPVLEGAGEQYF.

The rearrangement links TRBV2 to TRBJ2-5; the match to TRBD1 covers 7 bases. The length of the CDR3 is 14 residues. Germline trimming cut 8 bases from V and 1 base from J; bases unmatched to any gene: 7. Germline CDR1 and CDR2: SNHLY and FYNNEI. CDR3 in DNA: TGTGCCAGCCGATTGAGGGGGCCCCAAGAGACCCAGTACTTC. It translates to CASRLRGPQETQYF.

The chain has TRBV5-6 and TRBJ2-4; D ambiguous. CDR1 is SGHDT and CDR2 is YYEEEE in the germline V gene. This CDR3 is 16 amino acids long. V dropped 4 bases and J dropped 6 bases, with 20 bases sitting between them. The CDR3 coding sequence is TGTGCCAGCAGCGAGGACCAGGATAGGCCGGTAAACATTCAGTACTTC. Its protein is CASSEDQDRPVNIQYF. The full variable domain, completed using reference TRBV5-6 and TRBJ2-4, is DAGVTQSPTHLIKTRGQQVTLRCSPKSGHDTVSWYQQALGQGPQFIFQYYEEEERQRGNFPDRFSGHQFPNYSSELNVNALLLGDSALYLCASSEDQDRPVNIQYFGAGTRLSVL.

The chain combines TRBV19 with TRBJ2-5; TRBD1 might be the D (7 bases). This CDR3 is 15 amino acids long. Trimming cost V 1 base and J 5 bases, with 14 bases left between them. The germline gives CDR1 LNHDA, CDR2 SQIVND (reference sequence). CDR3: CASSIGGGAGETQYF. In DNA form, the CDR3 reads TGTGCCAGTAGTATAGGAGGGGGCGCGGGGGAGACCCAGTACTTC.

The genes are TRBV30 and TRBJ2-7; D is unresolved. Between the trimmed V and J ends, which lost 0 bases and 3 bases, there was a span of 6 bases. Germline CDR1 is GTSNPN and CDR2 is SVGIG (reference sequence). CDR3 length equals 12 residues. The CDR3 coding sequence is TGTGCCTGGAGTGTATCCGGCTACGAGCAGTACTTC. Its protein is CAWSVSGYEQYF.

This rearrangement joins TRBV27 to TRBJ2-7; no definite D call. V was trimmed by 4 bases and J by 1 base, leaving 26 bases between them. Germline assignment: CDR1 MNHEY and CDR2 SMNVEV (reference sequence). This CDR3 has 19 residues. The CDR3 here is CASSSNAPSGPQWSYEQYF. CDR3 bases: TGTGCCAGCAGTTCTAACGCCCCATCAGGACCCCAGTGGTCCTACGAGCAGTACTTC.